The 22 T cell receptor beta chains listed next were all sequenced from one sample in a study of T-cell memory formation after mild COVID-19. One entry per CDR3 protein results from TCRdb running MiXCR on the 5' RACE reads. The sample lists fewer than 350,000 distinct CDR3 sequences, 8% to 9% seen once, with 22% in the top ten. The specimen was PBMCs or a T cell subset sorted from them (not recorded which). The receptors were gathered from a young man who had mild COVID-19 (a few samples of this study predate the infection). Cell type and time point are not known.

The chain carries TRBV5-5 and TRBJ2-2; 8 bases are shared with TRBD2. V was pared by 1 base and J by 6 bases, with 8 bases of the junction left unmatched. The CDR3 sequence is 16 residues long. CDR1 is SGHKS, CDR2 YYEKEE, per germline (reference sequence). CDR3 nucleotide sequence: TGTGCCAGCAGCTTGTCGTCTAGCGGGTGGGCCGGGGAGCTGTTTTTT. This translates into CASSLSSSGWAGELFF.

This chain joins TRBV19 and TRBJ2-6, with a possible D match to TRBD1 (6 bases). This CDR3 is 15 amino acids long. Trimming removed 6 bases at V and 4 bases at J, with 13 bases between. The germline V gene has CDR1 LNHDA and CDR2 SQIVND (reference sequence). CDR3 coding DNA: TGTGCCAGTAGGTTGGACAGTTCAGGGGCCAACGTCCTGACTTTC. Translation: CASRLDSSGANVLTF.

This clonotype was seen at least ten times. The V and J genes are TRBV5-1 and TRBJ2-5; a weak D match, TRBD2 (6 bases). The CDR3 contains 16 residues. V was trimmed by 3 bases and J by 1 base, leaving 16 bases between them. Germline values: CDR1 SGHRS, CDR2 YFSETQ. The CDR3 DNA follows: TGCGCCAGCAGCTCCGGCGGGCGGGGTTCCCAAGAGACCCAGTACTTC. Encoded protein: CASSSGGRGSQETQYF.

The chain has TRBV7-2 and TRBJ2-6, with TRBD2 matching 7 bases. The CDR3 loop spans 18 amino acids. Germline CDR1 and CDR2: SGHTA and FQGNSA. V was clipped by 1 base and J by 1 base; unmatched bases: 7. For the CDR3, the DNA is TGTGCCAGCAGCTTAGTGGGCGGGAGTAAGTCTGGGGCCAACGTCCTGACTTTC. It specifies CASSLVGGSKSGANVLTF.

This clonotype appeared a few times. The chain couples TRBV6-6 to TRBJ1-2, with D possibly matching TRBD1 (6 bases). The CDR3 is 13 residues long. V was cut by 4 bases and J by 8 bases, with 14 bases left in between. Germline V gene sequence: CDR1 MNHNY, CDR2 SVGAGI (reference sequence). CDR3 in DNA: TGTGCCAGCAGTTTCGACAGGCTCGGAGGCTACACCTTC. Amino acid sequence: CASSFDRLGGYTF.

This rearrangement joins TRBV6-5 to TRBJ1-2; no firm D call. Trimming stripped 4 bases from V and 10 bases from J, with 10 bases between. CDR1 and CDR2 (germline): MNHEY, SVGAGI. The CDR3 totals 11 residues. The CDR3 region has the DNA TGTGCCAGCAGTTCCCAGAGAGCCTACACCTTC. Translating it yields CASSSQRAYTF.

This clonotype came up a few times. The chain couples TRBV7-2 to TRBJ2-7; D unresolved. CDR3 length equals 13 residues. V lost 4 bases and J 3 bases, leaving 10 bases between the germline ends. In germline, CDR1 is SGHTA, CDR2 FQGNSA. The CDR3 DNA follows: TGTGCCAGCAGCTACCGGCGAGACTACGAGCAGTACTTC. Protein sequence: CASSYRRDYEQYF.

This clonotype was found a few times. This chain links TRBV9 with TRBJ2-2; D remains unclear. Germline V CDR1 and CDR2: SGDLS, YYNGEE. This CDR3 contains 12 residues. V lost 3 bases to trimming and J lost 6 bases, with 6 bases between them. The CDR3 sequence is CASSASAGELFF. The CDR3 DNA reads as TGTGCCAGCAGCGCTTCGGCCGGGGAGCTGTTTTTT.

This clonotype has only a few counts. The rearrangement uses TRBV3-1 and TRBJ2-3, with D perhaps matching TRBD2 (5 bases). V lost 1 base to trimming and J lost 2 bases, with 13 bases between them. CDR3 size: 16 residues. Germline V gene lookup returns CDR1 LGHDT and CDR2 YNNKEL (reference sequence). The CDR3 sequence is CASSQALAELTDTQYF. Here the CDR3 DNA reads TGTGCCAGCAGCCAAGCCCTAGCAGAACTCACAGATACGCAGTATTTT.

The chain joins TRBV12-3 or TRBV12-4 to TRBJ1-4; D remains unclear. V gave up 3 bases and J gave up 10 bases, with 15 bases separating them. The CDR3 runs 14 residues. CDR3 region: CASSFGSHLGKLFF. CDR3 DNA: TGTGCCAGCAGTTTCGGCAGTCATTTGGGAAAACTGTTTTTT.

This sequence joins TRBV6-2 or TRBV6-3 and TRBJ2-2, with D perhaps TRBD1 (7 bases). The CDR3 length is 16 residues. Trimming took off 2 bases at V and 6 bases at J, with 16 bases between the two ends. Germline V CDR1 and CDR2: MNHEY, SVGEGT. CDR3: CASSYPTGTRAGELFF. In DNA, the CDR3 is TGTGCCAGCAGTTACCCGACAGGGACTCGGGCCGGGGAGCTGTTTTTT.

This clonotype has a count of ten or more. The J gene is TRBJ2-3, the V gene TRBV7-8, with no clear D. CDR1 is SGHVS and CDR2 is FQNEAQ in the germline V gene. V gave up 5 bases and J gave up 0 bases, with 15 bases separating them. The CDR3 loop spans 16 amino acids. CDR3 residues: CASSQDPVGSTDTQYF. CDR3 DNA: TGTGCCAGCAGCCAAGATCCGGTGGGGAGCACAGATACGCAGTATTTT. Together with reference TRBV7-8 and TRBJ2-3, the CDR3 gives the full variable domain: GAGVSQSPRYKVAKRGQDVALRCDPISGHVSLFWYQQALGQGPEFLTYFQNEAQLDKSGLPSDRFFAERPEGSVSTLKIQRTQQEDSAVYLCASSQDPVGSTDTQYFGPGTRLTVL.

V gene TRBV6-4 combines with J gene TRBJ2-1; no reliable D call. The CDR3 sequence is 16 residues long. Germline assignment: CDR1 MRHNA and CDR2 SNTAGT. V was clipped by 2 bases and J by 3 bases, with 14 bases between them. This CDR3 reads CASSDTATSRYNEQFF. The CDR3 DNA sequence: TGTGCCAGCAGTGACACAGCCACGAGCCGCTACAATGAGCAGTTCTTC.

This clonotype came up a few times. The rearrangement links TRBV5-1 to TRBJ1-1; a weak D match, TRBD1 (5 bases). Trimming left V 5 bases short and J 1 base short, with 18 bases between. This CDR3 comprises 16 residues. From germline, CDR1 is SGHRS and CDR2 YFSETQ. As DNA, the CDR3 is TGCGCCAGCAGTCAATCCCCAGACAGATGGAACACTGAAGCTTTCTTT. Translated: CASSQSPDRWNTEAFF.

This clonotype was seen repeatedly, ten times or more. The chain couples TRBV4-1 to TRBJ2-7, with D tentatively TRBD1 (6 bases). CDR1 is MGHRA, CDR2 YSYEKL, per germline. The CDR3 loop spans 17 amino acids. Trimming removed 0 bases at V and 2 bases at J, with 17 bases between. In nucleotides, the CDR3 is TGCGCCAGCAGCCAAGAATTACGACAGGACCTCCCCTACGAGCAGTACTTC. It translates to CASSQELRQDLPYEQYF.

This clonotype came up many times. This sequence joins TRBV12-3 or TRBV12-4 and TRBJ1-2; TRBD1 aligns across 7 bases. After removal of 1 base from V and 7 bases from J, the junction contained 6 bases not matched to a gene. This CDR3 contains 14 residues. CDR3 loop: CASSLVGGASGYTF. The CDR3, as DNA: TGTGCCAGCAGTTTAGTAGGGGGCGCGAGTGGCTACACCTTC.

This clonotype came up many times. The CDR3 nucleotides are TGCGCCAGCAGCTCCCTCTCAGGGGACACCGGGGAGCTGTTTTTT. Protein: CASSSLSGDTGELFF. The rearrangement uses TRBV5-1 and TRBJ2-2; tentatively, D is TRBD1 (6 bases). CDR1 and CDR2 (germline): SGHRS, YFSETQ. The CDR3 has 15 amino acids. Trimming removed 3 bases from V and 3 bases from J, with 12 bases in between.

This clonotype was counted only a few times. The chain is built from TRBV7-6 and TRBJ1-5; D remains unclear. There are 14 residues in the CDR3. Deletions cut 3 bases from V and 6 bases from J, with 12 bases between. The germline V gene encodes CDR1 SGHVS and CDR2 FNYEAQ. The CDR3 DNA reads TGTGCCAGCAGCTTTTTAGGGAGAGGTCAGCCCCAGCATTTT. This sequence encodes CASSFLGRGQPQHF. The variable domain in full, with the rest retrieved from reference TRBV7-6 and TRBJ1-5, is GAGVSQSPRYKVTKRGQDVALRCDPISGHVSLYWYRQALGQGPEFLTYFNYEAQQDKSGLPNDRFSAERPEGSISTLTIQRTEQRDSAMYRCASSFLGRGQPQHFGDGTRLSIL.

This clonotype was observed at least ten times. The chain couples TRBV6-5 to TRBJ1-1; a weak D match, TRBD1 (5 bases). With 2 bases removed from V and 8 bases from J, the gap between germline ends came to 9 bases. The length of the CDR3 is 12 residues. Germline CDR1 and CDR2: MNHEY and SVGAGI. CDR3 amino acids: CASSYRGGEAFF. The CDR3 nucleotides read TGTGCCAGCAGTTACAGGGGTGGGGAAGCTTTCTTT.

This chain uses TRBV2 with TRBJ2-7; TRBD1 aligns across 8 bases. This CDR3 contains 13 residues. Germline values: CDR1 SNHLY, CDR2 FYNNEI. The V and J ends lost 6 bases and 6 bases, in that order; junction bases with no gene match: 7. The CDR3 sequence: CASSFGQGGEQYV. Here the CDR3 DNA reads TGTGCCAGCAGCTTTGGACAGGGCGGCGAGCAGTACGTC.

There are many counts of this clonotype. The chain employs TRBV7-2 and TRBJ1-6, with D unresolved. V gave up 3 bases and J gave up 0 bases, with 9 bases separating them. The CDR3 runs 16 residues. Looked up from germline, CDR1 is SGHTA and CDR2 is FQGNSA. DNA for the CDR3: TGTGCCAGCAGCTTGGGCCCCAGCTCCTATAATTCACCCCTCCACTTT. Residues: CASSLGPSSYNSPLHF.

This clonotype was observed at least ten times. The rearrangement joins TRBV5-1 to TRBJ2-3; D possibly matches TRBD1 or TRBD2 (5 bases each). Germline V gives CDR1 SGHRS, CDR2 YFSETQ. The CDR3 length is 16 residues. The V and J ends lost 5 bases and 0 bases respectively, with 16 bases between them. The CDR3 DNA reads as TGCGCCAGCAGGGTCCGGGGCCAGTCTAGCACAGATACGCAGTATTTT. It specifies CASRVRGQSSTDTQYF.